This paragraph covers one T cell receptor beta chain sequence. Here immunoSEQ multiplex PCR was the method, and the copy in TCRdb shows in-frame clones only, minus some. Among more than 95,000 clones listed, approximately 90% were seen once. The data originate from a study of PD-L1 blockade in urothelial cancer. Study at large: Males with urothelial cancer arising in the bladder constituted most of the 29 patients. Earlier, patients had received 0 to 3 chemotherapy regimens. At 6 weeks and at 3 weeks (second dose) after treatment start, blood was analyzed.

Time point indicated: peripheral blood 6 weeks after treatment start. Per patient, between 1 and 8 samples were collected at pretreatment and on-treatment time points. V was pared by 0 bases and J by 2 bases, with 3 bases of the junction left unmatched. The CDR3 loop spans 15 amino acids. CDR1 and CDR2 from the germline V gene are SGHVS and FQNEAQ. Sequenced here: PBMCs, sampled around atezolizumab (anti-PD-L1) treatment. The V and J genes are TRBV7-8 and TRBJ2-5; 7 bases are a match to TRBD1. The receptor was derived from a man in his 60s with urothelial cancer. For the CDR3, the DNA is TGTGCCAGCAGCTTAGCGGGACAGAGACAAGAGACCCAGTACTTC. Its translation is CASSLAGQRQETQYF.